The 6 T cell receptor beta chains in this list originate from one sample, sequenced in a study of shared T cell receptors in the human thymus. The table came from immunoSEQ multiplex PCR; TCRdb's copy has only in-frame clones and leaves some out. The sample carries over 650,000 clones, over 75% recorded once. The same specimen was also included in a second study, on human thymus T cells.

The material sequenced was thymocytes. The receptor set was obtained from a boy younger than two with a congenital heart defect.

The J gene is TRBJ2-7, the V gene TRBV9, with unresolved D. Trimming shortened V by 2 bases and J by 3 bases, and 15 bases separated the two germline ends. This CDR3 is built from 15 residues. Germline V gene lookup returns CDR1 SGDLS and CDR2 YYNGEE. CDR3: CASSVSETAYYEQYF. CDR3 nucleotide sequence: TGTGCCAGCAGCGTGTCGGAAACAGCCTACTACGAGCAGTACTTC.

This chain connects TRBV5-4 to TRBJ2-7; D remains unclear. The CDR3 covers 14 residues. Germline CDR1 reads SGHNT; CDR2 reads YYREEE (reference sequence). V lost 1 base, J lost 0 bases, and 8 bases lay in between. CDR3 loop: CASSLQPDSYEQYF. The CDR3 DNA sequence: TGTGCCAGCAGCTTGCAACCAGACTCCTACGAGCAGTACTTC.

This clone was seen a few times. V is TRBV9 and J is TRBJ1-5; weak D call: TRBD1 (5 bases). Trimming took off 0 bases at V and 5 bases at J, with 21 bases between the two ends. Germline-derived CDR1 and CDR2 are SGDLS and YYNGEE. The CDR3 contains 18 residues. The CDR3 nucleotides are TGTGCCAGCAGCGTAGTGGGACTTGGGGTAGACAGCCATCAGCCCCAGCATTTT. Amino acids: CASSVVGLGVDSHQPQHF.

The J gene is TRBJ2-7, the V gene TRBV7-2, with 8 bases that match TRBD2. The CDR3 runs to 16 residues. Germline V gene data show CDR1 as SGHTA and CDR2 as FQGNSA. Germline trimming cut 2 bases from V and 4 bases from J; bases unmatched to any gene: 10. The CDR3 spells CASSLNPYSGIYEQYF. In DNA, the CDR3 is TGTGCCAGCAGCTTAAATCCTTATAGCGGGATTTACGAGCAGTACTTC.

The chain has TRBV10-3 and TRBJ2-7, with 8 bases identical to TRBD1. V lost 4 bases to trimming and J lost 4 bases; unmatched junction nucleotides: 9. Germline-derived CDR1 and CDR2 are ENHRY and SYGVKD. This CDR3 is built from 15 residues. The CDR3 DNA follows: TGTGCCATCAGTGCAGGAGGACAGGGAGCGTACGAGCAGTACTTC. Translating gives CAISAGGQGAYEQYF.

The CDR3 reads CSVEAGAASTDTQYF. For the CDR3, the DNA is TGCAGCGTTGAAGCAGGAGCGGCGAGCACAGATACGCAGTATTTT. The V and J genes are TRBV29-1 and TRBJ2-3, with D tentatively TRBD2 (5 bases). Germline V lookup: CDR1 SQVTM, CDR2 ANQGSEA. Trimming cost V 1 base and J 0 bases, with 11 bases left between them. The CDR3 contains 15 residues.